The T cell receptor (beta chain) described here comes from a study of a mutant IDH1 vaccine in newly diagnosed glioma. As to time point: baseline, week 1 (first vaccination visit). Treatment meaning: pre-vaccination baseline after standard-of-care therapy. The method was immunoSEQ multiplex PCR; TCRdb's version includes in-frame clones alone and lacks a portion of them. This table has over 55,000 clones, around 83% appearing once. The CDR3 contains 12 residues. V shed 4 bases and J shed 6 bases, with 7 bases lying between them. Germline V lookup: CDR1 SEHNR, CDR2 FQNEAQ (reference sequence). The chain recombines TRBV7-9 with TRBJ2-1, with no clear D. The sequenced sample was peripheral blood mononuclear cells (PBMCs), obtained from a glioma patient treated with radiotherapy, temozolomide or both. The TCR sequence derives from a woman under 30 with glioma. Some clones in this sample may be carry-over from other donors' samples. The CDR3 is CASSSDGNEQFF. Here the CDR3 DNA reads TGTGCCAGCAGCTCGGACGGCAATGAGCAGTTCTTC. Using reference TRBV7-9 and TRBJ2-1 for the parts outside the CDR3, the full variable domain is DTGVSQNPRHKITKRGQNVTFRCDPISEHNRLYWYRQTLGQGPEFLTYFQNEAQLEKSRLLSDRFSAERPKGSFSTLEIQRTEQGDSAMYLCASSSDGNEQFFGPGTRLTVL.